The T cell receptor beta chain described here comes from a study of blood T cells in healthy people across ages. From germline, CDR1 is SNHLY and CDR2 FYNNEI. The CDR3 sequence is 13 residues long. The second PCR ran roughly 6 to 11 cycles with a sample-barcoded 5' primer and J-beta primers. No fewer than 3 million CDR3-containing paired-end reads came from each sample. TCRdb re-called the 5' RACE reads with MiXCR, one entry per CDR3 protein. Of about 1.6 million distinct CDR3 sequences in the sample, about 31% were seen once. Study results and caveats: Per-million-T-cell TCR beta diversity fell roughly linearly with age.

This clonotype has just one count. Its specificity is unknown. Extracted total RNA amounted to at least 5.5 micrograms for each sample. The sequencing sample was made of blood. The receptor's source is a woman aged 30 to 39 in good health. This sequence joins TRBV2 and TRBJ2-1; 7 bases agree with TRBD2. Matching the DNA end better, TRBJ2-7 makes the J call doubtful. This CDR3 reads CASRGGTVQEQYF. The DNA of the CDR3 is TGTGCCAGCAGGGGGGGGACCGTCCAAGAGCAGTACTTC.